The sequence of this T cell receptor (beta chain) was determined in a study of Graves' ophthalmopathy and Graves' hyperthyroidism. Scientists amplified the TCR beta CDR3 regions from RNA transcripts. An initial RT-PCR round employing HTBI primers preceded a second-round multiplex PCR. TCRdb called the multiplex PCR reads again in MiXCR, with one record for every CDR3 protein. The table lists hundreds of thousands of distinct CDR3 sequences, over 40% of them singletons. The evidence that diagnosis relied on was clinical symptoms, serum thyroxine, TRAb, thyroid ultrasound and orbital computed tomography. This clonotype was counted only a few times. At one of its ends the junction is not consistent with the germline gene, which may arise from a read error. CDR3 length equals 12 residues. Looked up from germline, CDR1 is MNHNS and CDR2 is SASEGT.

The sample was peripheral blood. The receptor comes from an adult man with Graves' ophthalmopathy. The chain links TRBV6-1 to TRBJ1-1, with no clear D. The CDR3 sequence: CASSGEFAEAFF. The DNA of the CDR3 is TGTGCCAGCAGTGGAGAGTTCGCTGAAGCTTTCTTC.